Each of the 8 T cell receptor beta chains below was sequenced from the same sample in a study of tissue T cells after allogeneic stem cell transplantation (dated by TCRdb to between 2021 and 2024). The method behind the library was the immunoSEQ multiplex PCR assay. The source is immuneACCESS, and TCRdb retained only in-frame sequences with V and J called. Part of the clones is not carried over; for the studies checked, unresolved V genes explain less than half of this, and the remainder is unexplained. The sample has 9,500 or so clones on record, roughly 44% of them singletons. The top ten clones comprise roughly 1.5% of the sample. Explained via the paper, the time point label denotes: mouse harvest day 7 after allogeneic transplant. Each mouse graft consisted of 10^7 T-cell-depleted bone marrow cells plus 10^6 splenic CD5+ T cells and was given by tail vein injection. The sequencing sample was made of skin. The receptor source for this set is a female BALB/c mouse given C57BL/6 T cells with graft-versus-host disease after an allogeneic hematopoietic cell transplant.

About this clone itself: Mouse names are used for the genes. The sequence runs out 1 residue before the end of the CDR3; the remainder is reconstructed from the germline J gene. J is TRBJ1-1 and V is TRBV24; TRBD1 aligns across 8 bases. The CDR3 totals 14 residues. From germline, CDR1 is KGHTA and CDR2 FRNEEI. The V segment lost 6 bases and the J segment 0 bases; nucleotides outside the gene matches: 3. The CDR3 protein is CASSPGQANTEVFF. The sequenced CDR3 bases are TGTGCCAGCAGCCCGGGACAGGCAAACACAGAAGTCTTC.

This clone ranks as medium-sized (0.01 to 0.1%). Gene and germline names: mouse. The CDR3 end lies 1 residue beyond the end of the read and is filled in from the germline J gene. The gene calls are TRBV16 and TRBJ2-1; tentative D call: TRBD2 (6 bases). The CDR3 extends over 16 amino acids. The V and J ends lost 1 base and 0 bases respectively, with 10 bases between them. Germline V lookup: CDR1 SGHSA, CDR2 FRNQAP. CDR3 in amino acids: CASSLALGPNYAEQFF. Incomplete CDR3 DNA: TGTGCAAGCAGCTTAGCCCTGGGGCCTAACTATGCTGAGCAGTTC.

In this sample, this clone turned up a few times. All gene names here are mouse names. The read halts 1 residue ahead of the CDR3 end, with the missing end drawn from the germline J gene. This rearrangement joins TRBV3 to TRBJ1-2, with D possibly matching TRBD1 (5 bases). V shed 5 bases and J shed 0 bases, with 7 bases lying between them. The CDR3 is made up of 13 amino acids. Germline CDR1 SNHLY, CDR2 FYNGKV (reference sequence). CDR3 bases read: TGTGCCAGCAGCACGACAGCAAACTCCGACTACACC. Encoded protein: CASSTTANSDYT. The full CDR3 is CASSTTANSDYTF.

This clone has only a few counts. Genes and germline are mouse. CDR3 protein: CASRGTNNNQAPLF. The part of the CDR3 DNA that was read is TGTGCAAGCAGAGGGACAAATAACAACCAGGCTCCGCTT. The rearrangement uses TRBV16 and TRBJ1-5; tentatively, D is TRBD1 (6 bases). Read sequence stops 1 residue before the CDR3 end, and the germline J gene provides the missing end. Trimming left V 6 bases short and J 0 bases short, with 9 bases between. The CDR3 runs to 14 residues. Germline-derived CDR1 and CDR2 are SGHSA and FRNQAP.

This clone has more than one count but fewer than ten. Gene names denote mouse genes. The CDR3 end is not reached by the read, which stops 1 residue before it; the germline J gene fills it in. The chain carries TRBV16 and TRBJ2-1; TRBD2 is a possible D gene (5 bases). Germline V CDR1 and CDR2: SGHSA, FRNQAP. The CDR3 has 16 residues. With 1 base removed from V and 0 bases from J, the gap between germline ends came to 10 bases. CDR3 region: CASSLVPDSNYAEQFF. The DNA read from the CDR3 is TGTGCAAGCAGCTTAGTCCCGGACTCTAACTATGCTGAGCAGTTC.

A word on this clone: Mouse germline and gene names are used. The read ends 1 residue shy of where the CDR3 ends; the end is completed using the germline J gene. The chain combines TRBV26 with TRBJ2-3; D possibly uses TRBD1 or TRBD2 (7 bases each). Per the germline V gene, CDR1 is KGHPV and CDR2 is FQNQEV (reference sequence). Trimming stripped 3 bases from V and 1 base from J, with 11 bases between. This CDR3 contains 15 residues. Incomplete CDR3 DNA: TGTGCCAGCAGTCTTCAGGGGGGGGGTGCAGAAACGCTGTAT. This gives the protein CASSLQGGGAETLY. The whole CDR3 sequence is CASSLQGGGAETLYF. Drawing the rest from reference TRBV26 and TRBJ2-3, the complete variable domain is NSKVIQTPRYLVKGQGQKAKMRCIPEKGHPVVFWYQQNKNNEFKFLINFQNQEVLQQIDMTEKRFSAECPSNSPCSLEIQSSEAGDSALYLCASSLQGGGAETLYFGSGTRLTVL.

As concerns this clone: Genes and germline come from the mouse. CDR3 DNA (partial): TGTGCCAGCAGTCTGCAGGGGACAGGGGCCTATGAACAGTAC. Protein product: CASSLQGTGAYEQY. From start to end, the CDR3 is CASSLQGTGAYEQYF. The chain combines TRBV26 with TRBJ2-7; the match to TRBD1 covers 10 bases. Sequencing ends 1 residue short of the CDR3 end; the germline J gene provides the rest. Looked up from germline, CDR1 is KGHPV and CDR2 is FQNQEV (reference sequence). The junction had 3 bases not matched to a gene; V was cut back by 2 bases and J by 2 bases. The CDR3 contains 15 residues.

For this clone: Gene names are the mouse ones. The observed sequence ends 1 residue before the CDR3 terminus, with the missing tail filled in from the germline J gene. This chain connects TRBV12-2 to TRBJ2-3; 9 bases agree with TRBD2. The J segment lost 8 bases and the V segment lost 4 bases, leaving 9 bases of the junction unmatched. CDR3 length: 14 residues. The V gene's germline CDR1 is SGHLS and CDR2 HYDKME. The DNA read from the CDR3 is TGTGCCAGCTCCTCCGGGACTGGGAGGAGAACGCTGTAT. Protein: CASSSGTGRRTLY. The full CDR3 reads CASSSGTGRRTLYF.